The T cell receptor beta chain under discussion was sequenced for a study of blood T cell repertoires in COVID-19. Whole-study context: Samples of COVID-19 (acute and convalescent) were obtained from the United States, Italy and Spain.

Assay used: immunoSEQ multiplex PCR; TCRdb lists only in-frame clones, some missing. This table holds approximately 200,000 clones, over 80% found once. Trimming took 1 base from V and 2 from J; bases not matched to a gene: 3. CDR1 and CDR2 (germline): SGHAT, FQNNGV. This CDR3 is built from 15 residues. The TCR originated in a woman between 25 and 40 years old with acute or convalescent COVID-19. The sequenced sample consisted of peripheral blood. The chain joins TRBV11-2 to TRBJ2-7; 9 nucleotides line up with TRBD1. CDR3 DNA sequence: TGTGCCAGCAGCTTAGCGGGGACAGGGCCCTACGAGCAGTACTTC. Protein: CASSLAGTGPYEQYF.